The clone carrying this T cell receptor beta chain was counted ten times or more. The V end was cut by 4 bases, the J end by 2 bases, with 17 bases between. The CDR3 sequence is 16 residues long. Germline values: CDR1 SEHNR, CDR2 FQNEAQ (reference sequence). The data belong to a study of T cells of healthy individuals. A single record per CDR3 protein comes from TCRdb applying MiXCR to the 5' RACE reads. The sample consists of 65,000 to 95,000 distinct CDR3 sequences, more than 4.5% of them appearing once. This chain connects TRBV7-9 to TRBJ2-5; TRBD2 is a possible D gene (5 bases). This clonotype originated in a female donor in good health. The CDR3 DNA reads as TGTGCCAGCAGCTCCGAGGCTAGGAGGAGGCAAGAGACCCAGTACTTC. It codes for CASSSEARRRQETQYF.